Following are 20 T cell receptor beta chains from one sample sequenced in a study of Graves' ophthalmopathy and Graves' hyperthyroidism. Beta-chain TCR CDR3 regions were amplified from RNA transcripts. Following a first-round RT-PCR that used HTBI primers, a second-round multiplex PCR was carried out. TCRdb called the multiplex PCR reads again in MiXCR, with one record for every CDR3 protein. Among around 660,000 distinct CDR3 sequences listed, more than 40% were seen once. Source material: peripheral blood. These TCRs come from an adult man with Graves' ophthalmopathy.

The table lists this clonotype with many counts. The chain links TRBV29-1 to TRBJ2-2; 7 nucleotides line up with TRBD2. Germline V lookup: CDR1 SQVTM, CDR2 ANQGSEA. This CDR3 is 14 amino acids long. Trimming removed 3 bases from V and 3 bases from J; junction bases left unmatched: 4. CDR3 protein: CSVEASGHTGELFF. CDR3 coding DNA: TGCAGCGTTGAGGCTAGCGGCCACACCGGGGAGCTGTTTTTT.

V and J are TRBV29-1 and TRBJ1-4, with 7 bases that match TRBD1. Trimming took 8 bases from V and 1 from J; bases not matched to a gene: 4. CDR3 length: 13 residues. From germline, CDR1 is SQVTM and CDR2 ANQGSEA. DNA of the CDR3: TGCAGCAGAGACAGGGTAACTAATGAAAAACTGTTTTTT. Translated, it gives CSRDRVTNEKLFF.

Concerning this clonotype: No conserved phenylalanine or tryptophan is present at the end of the CDR3, so a read error is the likely explanation. The chain employs TRBV15 and TRBJ2-7, with D tentatively TRBD2 (5 bases). The CDR3 runs 15 residues. The V gene's germline CDR1 is LNHNV and CDR2 YYDKDF (reference sequence). The CDR3: CATSRGGVSSYEQYI. Written as DNA, the CDR3 is TGTGCCACTAGCAGAGGAGGCGTGAGCTCCTACGAGCAGTACATC.

The gene calls are TRBV5-5 and TRBJ1-5; perhaps TRBD1 as D (5 bases). Germline loops: CDR1 SGHKS, CDR2 YYEKEE (reference sequence). The CDR3 extends over 16 amino acids. The V gene lost 3 bases and the J gene lost 1 base, with 14 bases spanning the gap. The CDR3 loop reads CASSYWDLGSNQPQHF. The DNA for the CDR3 is TGTGCCAGCAGCTACTGGGACTTGGGAAGCAATCAGCCCCAGCATTTT.

With regard to this clonotype: It may be a read error: a sequence one base away is much more abundant. The rearrangement uses TRBV10-3 and TRBJ1-5; 8 bases fit TRBD1. Per the germline V gene, CDR1 is ENHRY and CDR2 is SYGVKD. The V segment lost 7 bases and the J segment 6 bases; nucleotides outside the gene matches: 11. This CDR3 region has 15 residues. Written as DNA, the CDR3 is TGTGCCATCACCCCTGACAGGGGACGATCTCAGCCCCAGCATTTT. This sequence encodes CAITPDRGRSQPQHF.

In its sample, this clonotype was seen many times. V gene TRBV29-1 combines with J gene TRBJ2-5; TRBD1 agrees at 11 bases. Germline assignment: CDR1 SQVTM and CDR2 ANQGSEA. The CDR3 length is 14 residues. Losses at the gene ends were 1 base for V and 4 bases for J; bases not matched to a gene: 2. The CDR3: CSVEGTGGPETQYF. The CDR3 DNA follows: TGCAGCGTTGAAGGGACAGGGGGCCCAGAGACCCAGTACTTC.

This clonotype has a count of ten or more. The chain combines TRBV24-1 with TRBJ2-5; D possibly matches TRBD1 or TRBD2 (5 bases each). Germline lookup yields CDR1 KGHDR and CDR2 SFDVKD. V was trimmed by 7 bases and J by 0 bases, leaving 8 bases between them. The CDR3 loop spans 13 amino acids. The CDR3, as DNA: TGTGCCACCAGAGGGACCAACCAAGAGACCCAGTACTTC. Amino acids: CATRGTNQETQYF.

V is TRBV20-1 and J is TRBJ2-7; D call uncertain. CDR1 is DFQATT, CDR2 SNEGSKA, per germline (reference sequence). This CDR3 is built from 13 residues. Trimming cost V 2 bases and J 1 base, with 9 bases left between them. The CDR3 DNA is TGCAGTGCTAGAATGGACGTATCCTACGAGCAGTACTTC. This encodes CSARMDVSYEQYF.

This rearrangement joins TRBV9 to TRBJ1-6, with TRBD1 as a possible D gene (5 bases). This CDR3 spans 14 amino acids. Trimming removed 5 bases from V and 10 bases from J, with 16 bases in between. Per germline, CDR1 SGDLS and CDR2 YYNGEE. CDR3 sequence: CASSVTGGRSPLHF. CDR3 bases: TGTGCCAGCAGTGTCACAGGTGGTCGATCACCCCTCCACTTT.

This clonotype has a count of ten or more. The chain joins TRBV14 to TRBJ1-5, with D uncertain. The germline V gene encodes CDR1 SGHDN and CDR2 FVKESK. V lost 1 base to trimming and J lost 0 bases, with 4 bases between them. This CDR3 is 14 amino acids long. CDR3 coding DNA: TGTGCCAGCAGCCAAGTGAATAGCAATCAGCCCCAGCATTTT. Its protein is CASSQVNSNQPQHF.

The CDR3 protein is CASLGQGYTIYF. As DNA, the CDR3 is TGTGCCAGCTTAGGACAGGGATACACCATATATTTT. The genes are TRBV2 and TRBJ1-3; 8 positions agree with TRBD1. This CDR3 is built from 12 residues. Germline CDR1 and CDR2: SNHLY and FYNNEI. After removal of 8 bases from V and 8 bases from J, the junction contained 5 bases not matched to a gene.

Ten or more counts support this clonotype. V gene TRBV7-6 combines with J gene TRBJ2-2, with 7 bases aligning to TRBD1. V was clipped by 5 bases and J by 0 bases; unmatched bases: 9. CDR1 and CDR2 from the germline V gene are SGHVS and FNYEAQ. This CDR3 contains 17 residues. CDR3 protein: CASSPRTGPTNTGELFF. The CDR3 nucleotides read TGTGCCAGCAGCCCCCGGACAGGACCAACGAACACCGGGGAGCTGTTTTTT. Full variable domain (missing parts from reference TRBV7-6 and TRBJ2-2): GAGVSQSPRYKVTKRGQDVALRCDPISGHVSLYWYRQALGQGPEFLTYFNYEAQQDKSGLPNDRFSAERPEGSISTLTIQRTEQRDSAMYRCASSPRTGPTNTGELFFGEGSRLTVL.

V usage is TRBV28 and J usage is TRBJ1-2, with 7 bases lining up with TRBD1. The CDR3 length is 14 residues. The ends lost 5 bases at V and 5 bases at J; junction bases unmatched: 8. Germline V gene data show CDR1 as MDHEN and CDR2 as SYDVKM. DNA for the CDR3: TGTGCCAGCAGTATCACCGGGACAGCGTATGGCTACACCTTC. This sequence encodes CASSITGTAYGYTF.

A note on this clonotype: This may be a read error, as it is one base from a much larger clone. V usage is TRBV7-2 and J usage is TRBJ1-4; D uncertain. Deletions cut 1 base from V and 3 bases from J, with 3 bases between. This CDR3 contains 13 residues. The germline V gene encodes CDR1 SGHTA and CDR2 FQGNSA. The CDR3 nucleotides are TGTGCCAGCAGCTTAGTGGCTAATGAAAAACTGTTTTTT. Translated: CASSLVANEKLFF.

Worth noting for this clonotype: This may stem from a read error, because a much larger clone lies one nucleotide away. The chain is built from TRBV10-3 and TRBJ1-2, with D unresolved. CDR1 is ENHRY and CDR2 is SYGVKD in the germline V gene. CDR3 length equals 13 residues. The germline V and J ends were trimmed by 5 bases and 5 bases, with 12 bases remaining between them. The CDR3 nucleotides read TGTGCCATCAGTTACTCGCGCAAGTATGGCTACACCTTC. Amino acid sequence: CAISYSRKYGYTF.

This clonotype was seen repeatedly, ten times or more. This sequence joins TRBV7-2 and TRBJ1-1; 10 positions match TRBD1. CDR1 is SGHTA, CDR2 FQGNSA, per germline. CDR3 length equals 16 residues. Unmatched junction bases numbered 9, after V lost 1 base and J lost 7 bases. CDR3 DNA sequence: TGTGCCAGCAGCTTAGTATGGACAGGGGGTTTTCGTGAAGCTTTCTTT. Protein sequence: CASSLVWTGGFREAFF.

This clonotype was found many times. The chain employs TRBV29-1 and TRBJ1-1, with D tentatively TRBD1 (5 bases). From germline, CDR1 is SQVTM and CDR2 ANQGSEA. The V and J ends lost 7 bases and 7 bases respectively, with 19 bases between them. CDR3 length: 13 residues. The CDR3 sequence is CSGRQGISDEAFF. CDR3 nucleotide sequence: TGCAGCGGCCGCCAGGGTATTAGTGATGAAGCTTTCTTT.

This clonotype has ten or more counts. This chain uses TRBV2 with TRBJ1-2; possible D gene TRBD1, 5 bases. Germline V gene lookup returns CDR1 SNHLY and CDR2 FYNNEI. Trimming pared 2 bases from V and 6 bases from J, leaving 13 bases between. The CDR3 length is 14 residues. CDR3 nucleotide sequence: TGTGCCAGCAGTGAAACCGGAGGGGTTCATGGCTACACCTTC. This gives the protein CASSETGGVHGYTF.

On this clonotype itself: Given a much more abundant clone one base away, this may be a read error. The chain uses TRBV29-1 and TRBJ2-2, with D uncertain. The CDR3 is 15 residues long. Per the germline V gene, CDR1 is SQVTM and CDR2 is ANQGSEA. CDR3 in amino acids: CSAEGPGANTGELFF. CDR3 coding DNA: TGCAGCGCTGAAGGGCCGGGTGCGAACACCGGGGAGCTGTTTTTT.

There are many counts of this clonotype. The chain joins TRBV5-6 to TRBJ1-1, with D tentatively TRBD1 (5 bases). In germline, CDR1 is SGHDT, CDR2 YYEEEE. CDR3 length equals 15 residues. V lost 3 bases, J lost 1 base, and 13 bases lay in between. CDR3 protein: CASSSSGTANTEAFF. CDR3 coding DNA: TGTGCCAGCAGCTCTTCTGGGACGGCGAACACTGAAGCTTTCTTT.